This T cell receptor beta chain comes out of a study of cytomegalovirus exposure and HLA in healthy donors. Overall study findings and caveats: Several of the most significant clusters were apparently associated with common viral pathogens in a later analysis. Across donors, sequencing depth was assumed by presence/absence analyses to be roughly uniform.

CDR3 length equals 13 residues. The V and J ends lost 7 bases and 4 bases respectively, with 10 bases between them. Germline CDR1 MDHEN, CDR2 SYDVKM. In the PCR, 60 Vbeta and 13 Jbeta primers were used. Profiled with immunoSEQ multiplex PCR; TCRdb holds only in-frame clones, not every one. The table has around 110,000 clones, approximately 9.4% seen once; the top ten hold approximately 3%. A note on this clone: Its target is unknown.

This chain uses TRBV28 with TRBJ1-4; perhaps TRBD1 as D (6 bases). The origin of this receptor is a man between 25 and 39 years old in good health and CMV-seronegative. The specimen sequenced was PBMCs. CDR3 nucleotide sequence: TGTGCCAGCAAAAGGGGGATTAATGAAAAACTGTTTTTT. It codes for CASKRGINEKLFF.